A single sample gave rise to the 23 T cell receptor beta chains below, sequenced in a study of regulatory T cells in long-lasting Graves disease. To make TCR beta libraries, researchers used iRepertoire HTBI primers and Arm-PCR of CDR3 regions. Via MiXCR, TCRdb re-called the multiplex PCR reads, giving one row per CDR3 protein. The table includes around 400,000 distinct CDR3 sequences, about a quarter detected once. As to time point: persistent/refractory GD, antithyroid drugs over 5 years with positive TRAb. With RNA extracted from PBMCs as input, the TCR library was made. The sequencing used peripheral blood mononuclear cells (PBMCs), collected when the disease was refractory, from a patient treated with antithyroid drugs. The source is a female donor with Graves disease.

This clonotype appeared a few times. For the CDR3, the DNA is TGTGCCAGTAGTGGGACTAGCGGAACATTGGACCAAGAGACCCAGTACTTC. Residues: CASSGTSGTLDQETQYF. The chain is built from TRBV19 and TRBJ2-5, with TRBD2 matching over 11 bases. V dropped 5 bases and J dropped 0; count of bases not matched to a gene: 8. This CDR3 comprises 17 residues. Germline loops: CDR1 LNHDA, CDR2 SQIVND (reference sequence).

This clonotype turned up a few times. The chain recombines TRBV7-3 with TRBJ1-1; 9 bases match TRBD1. The V gene's germline CDR1 is SGHTA and CDR2 FQGTGA. The CDR3 totals 15 residues. Trimming cost V 0 bases and J 5 bases; bases outside gene matches: 4. The CDR3 here is CASSLTNRGRTEAFF. DNA of the CDR3: TGTGCCAGCAGCTTAACGAACAGGGGGCGAACTGAAGCTTTCTTT.

Notes on this clonotype: Mismatch with germline at one junction end may stem from a read error. The CDR3 DNA reads TGTGCCAGCAGCGTAGCCGGGACATTACACAATGAGCAGTTCTTC. Amino acids: CASSVAGTLHNEQFF. The J gene is TRBJ2-1, the V gene TRBV7-2; tentatively, D is TRBD1 (6 bases). From germline, CDR1 is SGHTA and CDR2 FQGNSA. The CDR3 sequence is 15 residues long.

This clonotype was seen at least ten times. The chain combines TRBV5-1 with TRBJ1-1; unclear D gene. The length of the CDR3 is 16 residues. V lost 1 base to trimming and J lost 1 base, with 14 bases between them. Germline V gives CDR1 SGHRS, CDR2 YFSETQ. The CDR3 coding sequence is TGCGCCAGCAGCTTGTCAGCAGGACCGAAGAACACTGAAGCTTTCTTT. Its protein product is CASSLSAGPKNTEAFF.

This clonotype was seen more than once but under ten times. The J gene is TRBJ1-2, the V gene TRBV12-5; maybe TRBD1 (5 bases). CDR3 length: 13 residues. Trimming shortened V by 4 bases and J by 2 bases, and 8 bases separated the two germline ends. The germline gives CDR1 LGHNT, CDR2 FRNRAP. The CDR3 DNA sequence: TGTGCTAGTGGTTCCGAGGGGAACTATGGCTACACCTTC. Protein product: CASGSEGNYGYTF.

There are many counts of this clonotype. The genes are TRBV20-1 and TRBJ2-1, with 11 bases identical to TRBD2. The CDR3 is made up of 15 amino acids. Germline lookup yields CDR1 DFQATT and CDR2 SNEGSKA (reference sequence). V was pared by 3 bases and J by 8 bases, with 9 bases of the junction left unmatched. Here the CDR3 DNA reads TGCAGTGCTAGCCTTCTAGCGGGAGGAGGGGATGAGCAGTTCTTC. Its protein is CSASLLAGGGDEQFF.

The J gene is TRBJ1-4, the V gene TRBV30; D is unclear. Germline lookup yields CDR1 GTSNPN and CDR2 SVGIG (reference sequence). The CDR3 is 16 residues long. V was cut by 4 bases and J by 0 bases, with 15 bases left in between. CDR3 in DNA: TGTGCCTGGACCCCCCTCGAGTCCGCAACTAATGAAAAACTGTTTTTT. Translating it yields CAWTPLESATNEKLFF.

The gene calls are TRBV2 and TRBJ1-5, with 8 bases that match TRBD1. CDR1 SNHLY and CDR2 FYNNEI come from the germline V gene. The CDR3 spans 15 residues. V shed 9 bases, J shed 2 bases, and the junction held 9 bases outside the gene matches. CDR3 loop: CASTKTGDGNQPQHF. The CDR3 DNA follows: TGTGCCAGTACGAAGACAGGGGATGGCAATCAGCCCCAGCATTTT.

V is TRBV28 and J is TRBJ2-3, with D possibly matching TRBD2 (7 bases). The length of the CDR3 is 16 residues. Germline V CDR1 and CDR2: MDHEN, SYDVKM. Trimming took off 3 bases at V and 13 bases at J, with 26 bases between the two ends. The CDR3 region has the DNA TGTGCCAGCAGTTTGTCCAGCGGGATACTCCGGGGGCAGGAGTATTTT. It yields the protein CASSLSSGILRGQEYF.

The chain recombines TRBV5-1 with TRBJ1-6; D gene unclear. Germline V gene data show CDR1 as SGHRS and CDR2 as YFSETQ. V gave up 5 bases and J gave up 7 bases, with 10 bases separating them. This CDR3 is built from 13 residues. The CDR3 DNA is TGCGCCAGCAGGAGAGGGAGGAATTCACCCCTCCACTTT. This codes for CASRRGRNSPLHF.

This clonotype was counted only a few times. The chain combines TRBV19 with TRBJ2-6; D is unresolved. Germline CDR1 and CDR2: LNHDA and SQIVND (reference sequence). CDR3 length: 15 residues. The V end was cut by 8 bases, the J end by 1 base, with 12 bases between. The CDR3 reads CASSDGASGANVLTF. CDR3 coding DNA: TGTGCCAGTTCAGACGGAGCGTCTGGGGCCAACGTCCTGACTTTC. Supplemented by reference TRBV19 and TRBJ2-6, the full variable domain reads DGGITQSPKYLFRKEGQNVTLSCEQNLNHDAMYWYRQDPGQGLRLIYYSQIVNDFQKGDIAEGYSVSREKKESFPLTVTSAQKNPTAFYLCASSDGASGANVLTFGAGSRLTVL.

This clonotype was seen repeatedly, ten times or more. The rearrangement joins TRBV7-8 to TRBJ2-7; 9 bases are shared with TRBD1. From germline, CDR1 is SGHVS and CDR2 FQNEAQ. This CDR3 contains 14 residues. V lost 4 bases, J lost 6 bases, and 7 bases stayed unmatched. The CDR3 DNA is TGTGCCAGCAGCTACAGGGGGCGGCCCACCGAGCAGTACTTC. Translation: CASSYRGRPTEQYF.

The rearrangement uses TRBV18 and TRBJ2-5; D remains unclear. Trimming removed 0 bases at V and 3 bases at J, with 5 bases between. CDR3 length: 13 residues. CDR1 and CDR2 (germline): KGHSH, LQKENI. The CDR3 coding sequence is TGTGCCAGCTCACCACCCGACAAAGAGACCCAGTACTTC. Its protein product is CASSPPDKETQYF. Together with reference TRBV18 and TRBJ2-5, the CDR3 gives the full variable domain: NAGVMQNPRHLVRRRGQEARLRCSPMKGHSHVYWYRQLPEEGLKFMVYLQKENIIDESGMPKERFSAEFPKEGPSILRIQQVVRGDSAAYFCASSPPDKETQYFGPGTRLLVL.

The chain links TRBV19 to TRBJ1-4; possible D gene TRBD1, 6 bases. V lost 6 bases and J 0 bases, leaving 14 bases between the germline ends. The CDR3 runs to 16 residues. Germline CDR1 reads LNHDA; CDR2 reads SQIVND (reference sequence). This CDR3 reads CASSPDRGPTNEKLFF. The CDR3 nucleotides are TGTGCCAGTAGCCCGGACAGAGGGCCAACTAATGAAAAACTGTTTTTT.

At least ten counts were recorded for this clonotype. The chain is built from TRBV6-2 or TRBV6-3 and TRBJ2-7, with a weak D call TRBD2 (5 bases). CDR1 is MNHEY, CDR2 SVGEGT, per germline. Trimming left V 3 bases short and J 5 bases short, with 20 bases between. The CDR3 is made up of 16 amino acids. The CDR3: CASSYYSGQEVHEQYF. In DNA form, the CDR3 reads TGTGCCAGCAGTTATTATAGTGGGCAGGAGGTCCACGAGCAGTACTTC.

This clonotype was observed many times. This rearrangement joins TRBV2 to TRBJ1-4; D uncertain. CDR3 length equals 13 residues. Germline loops: CDR1 SNHLY, CDR2 FYNNEI. The V end was cut by 6 bases, the J end by 0 bases, with 5 bases between. The CDR3 DNA is TGTGCCAGCAGATACACAACTAATGAAAAACTGTTTTTT. Its protein product is CASRYTTNEKLFF.

With regard to this clonotype: With only one base between it and a far larger clone, this is likely a read error. The V and J genes are TRBV13 and TRBJ1-2; TRBD1 is a possible D gene (5 bases). The CDR3 consists of 13 residues. CDR1 and CDR2 (germline): PRHDT, FYEKMQ (reference sequence). The germline V and J ends were trimmed by 4 bases and 6 bases, with 12 bases remaining between them. In DNA form, the CDR3 reads TGTGCCAGCAGCTCAGACAGAGCCCATGGCTACACCTTC. This translates into CASSSDRAHGYTF.

The V and J genes are TRBV11-2 and TRBJ2-5; D perhaps matches TRBD1 (6 bases). Germline CDR1 is SGHAT and CDR2 is FQNNGV. This CDR3 contains 16 residues. Trimming removed 1 base from V and 5 bases from J, with 17 bases in between. The CDR3 DNA is TGTGCCAGCAGCTTAGGGATGGGACACGCCTCGGAGACCCAGTACTTC. Translated: CASSLGMGHASETQYF. Complete variable domain (other parts from reference TRBV11-2 and TRBJ2-5): EAGVAQSPRYKIIEKRQSVAFWCNPISGHATLYWYQQILGQGPKLLIQFQNNGVVDDSQLPKDRFSAERLKGVDSTLKIQPAKLEDSAVYLCASSLGMGHASETQYFGPGTRLLVL.

Concerning this clonotype itself: The missing conserved phenylalanine or tryptophan at the end of this CDR3 makes a read error likely. The chain couples TRBV20-1 to TRBJ1-5; possibly TRBD1 for D (5 bases). This CDR3 is built from 16 residues. The germline CDR1 and CDR2 sequences are DFQATT and SNEGSKA (reference sequence). Trimming left V 2 bases short and J 1 base short, with 15 bases between. CDR3 coding DNA: TGCAGTGCTAGACCCCCGGGACCGTCAAGCAATCAGCCCCAGCATCTT. Translated: CSARPPGPSSNQPQHL.

The chain couples TRBV20-1 to TRBJ2-2; TRBD2 matches 8 bases. Germline loops: CDR1 DFQATT, CDR2 SNEGSKA (reference sequence). With 5 bases clipped from V and 2 bases from J, the junction kept 7 bases outside the gene matches. This CDR3 has 15 amino acids. Here the CDR3 reads CSARGGSPNTGELFF. In DNA form, the CDR3 reads TGCAGTGCTCGGGGGGGGAGCCCAAACACCGGGGAGCTGTTTTTT.

Only a few counts were recorded for this clonotype. In DNA, the CDR3 is TGTGCCAGCAGCCCCCGATTGTCGGGGATGAGAGGCTACACCTTC. Its translation: CASSPRLSGMRGYTF. The chain employs TRBV6-2 or TRBV6-3 and TRBJ1-2, with D unresolved. The germline V gene encodes CDR1 MNHEY and CDR2 SVGEGT. Trimming pared 6 bases from V and 8 bases from J, leaving 22 bases between. The CDR3 extends over 15 amino acids.

This clonotype was seen a few times. The V call is TRBV19, the J call TRBJ1-1; no reliable D call. Deletions cut 1 base from V and 10 bases from J, with 7 bases between. Germline CDR1 reads LNHDA; CDR2 reads SQIVND (reference sequence). This CDR3 is 11 amino acids long. The CDR3 spells CASSIAGGAFF. The CDR3 nucleotides read TGTGCCAGTAGTATAGCAGGCGGAGCTTTCTTT.

This clonotype was detected many times. V gene TRBV12-3 or TRBV12-4 combines with J gene TRBJ2-6, with D hard to call. The CDR3 is 18 amino acids. The V gene lost 6 bases and the J gene lost 0 bases, with 18 bases spanning the gap. The CDR3 region is CASRQLRAQISGANVLTF. CDR3 in DNA: TGTGCCAGCAGGCAGCTTAGGGCACAAATCTCTGGGGCCAACGTCCTGACTTTC.